Given below is one TCR beta chain in context. Germline loops: CDR1 SGHNT, CDR2 YYREEE (reference sequence). Losses at the gene ends were 5 bases for V and 0 bases for J; bases not matched to a gene: 6. CDR3 length: 15 residues. This sample stems from a study of T cell changes during pregnancy in multiple sclerosis. Data came from immunoSEQ multiplex PCR; TCRdb stores just in-frame clones and leaves some out. The data show tens of thousands of clones, approximately 92% seen once. The sample here was CD8+ T cells from peripheral blood mononuclear cells, taken after pregnancy. The chain employs TRBV5-4 and TRBJ2-7; TRBD1 agrees at 9 bases. The clonotype was recovered from a female donor with multiple sclerosis, enrolled in a pregnancy study. CDR3 sequence (DNA): TGTGCCAGCAGTTTGACAGGGGGGGACTCCTACGAGCAGTACTTC. Translating gives CASSLTGGDSYEQYF.